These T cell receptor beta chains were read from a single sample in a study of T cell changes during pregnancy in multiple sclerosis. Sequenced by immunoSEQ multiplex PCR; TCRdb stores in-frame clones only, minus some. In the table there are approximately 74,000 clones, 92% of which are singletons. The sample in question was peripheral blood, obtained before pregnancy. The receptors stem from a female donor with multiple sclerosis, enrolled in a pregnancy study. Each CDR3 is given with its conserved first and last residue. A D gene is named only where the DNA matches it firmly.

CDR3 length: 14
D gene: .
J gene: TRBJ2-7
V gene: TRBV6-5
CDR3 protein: CASSTSRTTGEQYF
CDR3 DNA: TGTGCCAGCAGTACCAGCCGGACCACGGGGGAGCAGTACTTC

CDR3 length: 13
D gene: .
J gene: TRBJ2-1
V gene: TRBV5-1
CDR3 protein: CASSLANYNEQFF
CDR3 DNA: TGCGCCAGCAGCTTGGCCAATTACAATGAGCAGTTCTTC

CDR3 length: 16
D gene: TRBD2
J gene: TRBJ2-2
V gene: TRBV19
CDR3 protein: CASSIDLGLDTGELFF
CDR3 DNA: TGTGCCAGTAGTATAGATTTGGGACTAGATACCGGGGAGCTGTTTTTT

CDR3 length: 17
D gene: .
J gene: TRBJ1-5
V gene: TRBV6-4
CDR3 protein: CASSDSGTPNSNQPQHF
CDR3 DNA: TGTGCCAGCAGTGACTCAGGGACACCCAATAGCAATCAGCCCCAGCATTTT

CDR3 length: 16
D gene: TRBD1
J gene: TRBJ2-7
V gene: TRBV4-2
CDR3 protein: CASSQDEGTGDKEQYF
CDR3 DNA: TGTGCCAGCAGCCAAGATGAGGGGACAGGGGATAAAGAGCAGTACTTC

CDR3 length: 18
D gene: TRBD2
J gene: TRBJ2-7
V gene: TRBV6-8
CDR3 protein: CASSYSGLAGSSSYEQYF
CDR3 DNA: TGTGCCAGCAGTTACTCGGGACTAGCGGGTTCTAGCTCCTACGAGCAGTACTTC

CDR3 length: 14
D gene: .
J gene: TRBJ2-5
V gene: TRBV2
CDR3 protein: CASSVIGGLETQYF
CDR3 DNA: TGTGCCAGCAGTGTGATTGGGGGCCTGGAGACCCAGTACTTC

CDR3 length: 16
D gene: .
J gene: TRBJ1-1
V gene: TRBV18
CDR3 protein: CASSPFLPDLNTEAFF
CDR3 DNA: TGTGCCAGCTCACCATTTCTTCCAGATCTGAACACTGAAGCTTTCTTT

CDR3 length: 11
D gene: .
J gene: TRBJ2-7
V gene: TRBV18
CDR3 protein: CASSDDRRQYF
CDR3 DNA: TGTGCCAGCTCAGACGACAGGAGGCAGTACTTC

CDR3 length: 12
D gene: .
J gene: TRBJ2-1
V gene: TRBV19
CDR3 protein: CASSGQFNEQFF
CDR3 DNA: TGTGCCAGTAGTGGACAGTTCAATGAGCAGTTCTTC

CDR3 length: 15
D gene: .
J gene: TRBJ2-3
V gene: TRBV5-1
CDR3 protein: CASSLARGSTDTQYF
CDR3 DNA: TGCGCCAGCAGCTTGGCCCGGGGTAGCACAGATACGCAGTATTTT